The next 26 T cell receptor beta chains were all read from a single sample in a study of blood T cell repertoires in COVID-19. Some clones are missing from TCRdb's copy, which holds only in-frame ones; the method was immunoSEQ multiplex PCR. The data contain 180,000 or so clones, 90% of them singletons. What was sequenced was peripheral blood. The receptors shown here come from a man aged 45-65 years with acute or convalescent COVID-19.

The J gene is TRBJ2-7, the V gene TRBV14, with a tentative D call TRBD2 (6 bases). Between the trimmed V and J ends, which lost 2 bases and 3 bases, there was a span of 23 bases. This CDR3 spans 18 amino acids. Looked up from germline, CDR1 is SGHDN and CDR2 is FVKESK. In nucleotides, the CDR3 is TGTGCCAGCAGCCAAAGACTAGGAACAGGCCTAGAGATCTACGAGCAGTACTTC. Protein product: CASSQRLGTGLEIYEQYF. Combining the CDR3 with reference TRBV14 and TRBJ2-7 gives the whole variable domain EAGVTQFPSHSVIEKGQTVTLRCDPISGHDNLYWYRRVMGKEIKFLLHFVKESKQDESGMPNNRFLAERTGGTYSTLKVQPAELEDSGVYFCASSQRLGTGLEIYEQYFGPGTRLTVT.

V gene TRBV4-2 combines with J gene TRBJ2-3, with 11 bases lining up with TRBD2. Germline values: CDR1 LGHNA, CDR2 YNFKEQ. The V segment lost 4 bases and the J segment 2 bases; nucleotides outside the gene matches: 11. CDR3 length: 18 residues. This chain's CDR3 is CASSLMPLAGGVTDTQYF. In DNA, the CDR3 is TGTGCCAGCAGCCTTATGCCCCTAGCGGGAGGAGTCACAGATACGCAGTATTTT.

The CDR3 region has the DNA TGTGCCACCAGTAGGACTAGCGGGAGAATCGGGACCTACAATGAGCAGTTCTTC. It encodes CATSRTSGRIGTYNEQFF. The rearrangement joins TRBV24-1 to TRBJ2-1; 13 bases are a match to TRBD2. After removal of 6 bases from V and 2 bases from J, the junction contained 9 bases not matched to a gene. CDR3 length: 18 residues. CDR1 is KGHDR, CDR2 SFDVKD, per germline.

The V call is TRBV5-1, the J call TRBJ2-7; possibly TRBD1 for D (6 bases). The CDR3 sequence is 17 residues long. Germline loops: CDR1 SGHRS, CDR2 YFSETQ. The V and J ends lost 0 bases and 6 bases respectively, with 22 bases between them. The chain's CDR3 is CASSLVPTGGPYGEQYV. The CDR3 coding sequence is TGCGCCAGCAGCTTGGTCCCGACAGGCGGGCCATACGGCGAGCAGTACGTC.

The rearrangement joins TRBV4-3 to TRBJ2-3; 8 nucleotides agree with TRBD2. The germline CDR1 and CDR2 sequences are LGHNA and YSLEER. The CDR3 runs 17 residues. Losses at the gene ends were 3 bases for V and 4 bases for J; bases not matched to a gene: 12. The CDR3 nucleotides read TGCGCCAGCAGCCAGAGCTCATACATCGGGGGGGCAGATACGCAGTATTTT. Translating it yields CASSQSSYIGGADTQYF.

The rearrangement uses TRBV10-3 and TRBJ2-1; TRBD2 might be the D (5 bases). CDR1 is ENHRY, CDR2 SYGVKD, per germline. This CDR3 contains 14 residues. The V and J ends lost 3 bases and 10 bases respectively, with 16 bases between them. DNA for the CDR3: TGTGCCATCAGTGAAGAGCGGCTAAGTCGAGAGCAGTTCTTC. Residues: CAISEERLSREQFF.

Comments on this clone: The junction departs from germline at one end; a sequencing error may be responsible. J is TRBJ1-5 and V is TRBV24-1; D perhaps matches TRBD1 (5 bases). The CDR3 consists of 13 residues. The germline CDR1 and CDR2 sequences are KGHDR and SFDVKD. The DNA of the CDR3 is TGTGCCACCAGTGTTTTGGGCCCCAGGGCCCAGCATTTT. Protein product: CATSVLGPRAQHF.

The chain couples TRBV5-1 to TRBJ1-5; a possible D gene is TRBD1 (5 bases). With 0 bases removed from V and 7 bases from J, the gap between germline ends came to 11 bases. CDR3 size: 14 residues. Germline assignment: CDR1 SGHRS and CDR2 YFSETQ. This CDR3 reads CASSLDQGGQPQHF. The DNA of the CDR3 is TGCGCCAGCAGCTTGGATCAGGGTGGCCAGCCCCAGCATTTT.

This sequence joins TRBV6-2 or TRBV6-3 and TRBJ1-1, with D unresolved. V dropped 2 bases and J dropped 8 bases, with 15 bases sitting between them. The CDR3 covers 14 residues. The germline V gene encodes CDR1 MNHEY and CDR2 SVGEGT. CDR3 loop: CASSYVSLGTEAFF. CDR3 bases: TGTGCCAGCAGTTACGTTTCATTGGGCACAGAAGCTTTCTTT.

This clone has more than one count but fewer than ten. The V and J genes are TRBV7-8 and TRBJ1-2, with 9 bases matching TRBD1. This CDR3 spans 15 amino acids. Germline assignment: CDR1 SGHVS and CDR2 FQNEAQ. With V trimmed by 4 bases and J by 7 bases, 10 bases remained unmatched. The DNA for the CDR3 is TGTGCCAGCAGCTCAGACCCGACAGGGGGTGGTGGCTACACCTTC. Residues: CASSSDPTGGGGYTF.

The J gene is TRBJ2-7, the V gene TRBV28; TRBD1 is a possible D gene (5 bases). This CDR3 comprises 14 residues. The germline CDR1 and CDR2 sequences are MDHEN and SYDVKM. The germline V and J ends were trimmed by 3 bases and 6 bases, with 15 bases remaining between them. CDR3 residues: CASSFSGSFREQYF. In nucleotides, the CDR3 is TGTGCCAGCAGTTTCTCAGGGTCTTTCCGCGAGCAGTACTTC.

In its sample, this clone was seen once. The V and J genes are TRBV10-3 and TRBJ1-1; D perhaps matches TRBD1 (5 bases). V was cut by 4 bases and J by 4 bases, with 10 bases left in between. This CDR3 is 13 amino acids long. Germline values: CDR1 ENHRY, CDR2 SYGVKD. The CDR3 here is CAISVQQGTEAFF. The CDR3 DNA is TGTGCCATCAGTGTGCAGCAGGGCACTGAAGCTTTCTTT.

This sequence joins TRBV7-9 and TRBJ2-2, with D unresolved. V was clipped by 5 bases and J by 0 bases, with 4 bases between them. The CDR3 runs to 13 residues. Per the germline V gene, CDR1 is SEHNR and CDR2 is FQNEAQ (reference sequence). The CDR3 loop is CASSITNTGELFF. The DNA for the CDR3 is TGTGCCAGCAGCATTACGAACACCGGGGAGCTGTTTTTT.

The chain couples TRBV30 to TRBJ1-4; 7 bases align to TRBD1. The CDR3 length is 13 residues. Germline lookup yields CDR1 GTSNPN and CDR2 SVGIG (reference sequence). The V and J ends lost 0 bases and 6 bases, in that order; junction bases with no gene match: 1. The CDR3 region has the DNA TGTGCCTGGAGTGTAGGGACAGATGAAAAACTGTTTTTT. Translated: CAWSVGTDEKLFF.

This chain connects TRBV28 to TRBJ2-1; weak D call: TRBD2 (5 bases). Germline V CDR1 and CDR2: MDHEN, SYDVKM. CDR3 length equals 20 residues. The V end lost 0 bases, the J end lost 9 bases, and 30 bases lay between the germline ends. The CDR3, as DNA: TGTGCCAGCAGTTTATGGACAAGTAGAGGGCTTGGGAACCTAGATGGTGAGCAGTTCTTC. Translating gives CASSLWTSRGLGNLDGEQFF.

The gene calls are TRBV28 and TRBJ1-5; possible D gene TRBD1, 5 bases. The CDR3 length is 13 residues. Per the germline V gene, CDR1 is MDHEN and CDR2 is SYDVKM. The germline V and J ends were trimmed by 2 bases and 5 bases, with 7 bases remaining between them. The CDR3 region is CASSLATDQPQHF. The CDR3 bases are TGTGCCAGCAGTTTAGCGACAGATCAGCCCCAGCATTTT. The full variable domain, rest sourced from reference TRBV28 and TRBJ1-5, is DVKVTQSSRYLVKRTGEKVFLECVQDMDHENMFWYRQDPGLGLRLIYFSYDVKMKEKGDIPEGYSVSREKKERFSLILESASTNQTSMYLCASSLATDQPQHFGDGTRLSIL.

J is TRBJ1-5 and V is TRBV28, with D perhaps matching TRBD1 (6 bases). This CDR3 has 13 amino acids. Germline CDR1 MDHEN, CDR2 SYDVKM. V lost 8 bases and J 6 bases, leaving 14 bases between the germline ends. The CDR3: CASGLQGGQPQHF. The CDR3 coding sequence is TGTGCCAGCGGGTTACAGGGTGGTCAGCCCCAGCATTTT.

This rearrangement joins TRBV18 to TRBJ2-7; no clear D gene. Trimming took off 2 bases at V and 7 bases at J, with 12 bases between the two ends. Germline values: CDR1 KGHSH, CDR2 LQKENI. CDR3 length: 13 amino acids. In nucleotides, the CDR3 is TGTGCCAGCTCACCATCTAGGTTTCAGGAGCAGTACGTC. It is translated as CASSPSRFQEQYV.

The chain is built from TRBV19 and TRBJ2-7, with 8 nucleotides matching TRBD1. Trimming removed 5 bases from V and 1 base from J; junction bases left unmatched: 4. The CDR3 is 14 residues long. The germline CDR1 and CDR2 sequences are LNHDA and SQIVND (reference sequence). In DNA, the CDR3 is TGTGCCAGTAGTCTGAGGACAGGGTCCTACGAGCAGTACGTC. It translates to CASSLRTGSYEQYV.

The CDR3 sequence is CASRLAGFTDTQYF. The CDR3 DNA reads TGTGCCAGCAGACTAGCGGGGTTCACAGATACGCAGTATTTT. The rearrangement links TRBV27 to TRBJ2-3; 10 bases line up with TRBD2. CDR3 length equals 14 residues. Germline CDR1 reads MNHEY; CDR2 reads SMNVEV (reference sequence). The J segment lost 2 bases and the V segment lost 6 bases, leaving 2 bases of the junction unmatched.

This rearrangement joins TRBV4-1 to TRBJ2-1, with TRBD2 matching 9 bases. This CDR3 contains 15 residues. V shed 4 bases and J 5 bases; nucleotides not matched to a gene: 6. Germline V lookup: CDR1 MGHRA, CDR2 YSYEKL. CDR3 nucleotides: TGCGCCAGCAGCCTGACTAGCGGAGAAGACAATGAGCAGTTCTTC. It is translated as CASSLTSGEDNEQFF.

This CDR3 reads CATSRKTGSSGANVLTF. For the CDR3, the DNA is TGTGCCACCAGCAGGAAGACAGGGAGCTCTGGGGCCAACGTCCTGACTTTC. V gene TRBV15 combines with J gene TRBJ2-6, with 7 bases fitting TRBD1. The CDR3 sequence is 17 residues long. After removal of 3 bases from V and 0 bases from J, the junction contained 5 bases not matched to a gene. Germline V gene lookup returns CDR1 LNHNV and CDR2 YYDKDF (reference sequence).

This chain joins TRBV7-3 and TRBJ2-5; 8 nucleotides line up with TRBD2. The CDR3 has 16 amino acids. Germline V lookup: CDR1 SGHTA, CDR2 FQGTGA. Trimming removed 5 bases from V and 6 bases from J; junction bases left unmatched: 14. This CDR3 reads CASSPRGSGGAQTQYF. In nucleotides, the CDR3 is TGTGCCAGCAGCCCCCGGGGAAGCGGGGGTGCCCAGACCCAGTACTTC.

This chain uses TRBV28 with TRBJ1-2; 9 nucleotides match TRBD1. Germline loops: CDR1 MDHEN, CDR2 SYDVKM. Trimming took 6 bases from V and 8 from J; bases not matched to a gene: 4. The CDR3 is made up of 12 amino acids. The DNA of the CDR3 is TGTGCCAGCAGCCGGACAGGGGTCGGCTACACCTTC. Translation: CASSRTGVGYTF.

The rearrangement uses TRBV7-9 and TRBJ1-3; D is possibly TRBD1 (5 bases). Germline assignment: CDR1 SEHNR and CDR2 FQNEAQ (reference sequence). The V end was cut by 1 base, the J end by 0 bases, with 13 bases between. The CDR3 has 17 amino acids. The CDR3 nucleotides are TGTGCCAGCAGCTTAGGGGTGGGGGGACTCTCTGGAAACACCATATATTTT. This gives the protein CASSLGVGGLSGNTIYF.

The chain has TRBV20-1 and TRBJ1-1, with TRBD1 as a possible D gene (6 bases). There are 11 residues in the CDR3. CDR1 and CDR2 (germline): DFQATT, SNEGSKA (reference sequence). Trimming took 4 bases from V and 11 from J, leaving 14 bases between them. The CDR3 DNA is TGCAGTGCTAAAGAACCAGGGGCCGCTTTCTTT. It encodes CSAKEPGAAFF.